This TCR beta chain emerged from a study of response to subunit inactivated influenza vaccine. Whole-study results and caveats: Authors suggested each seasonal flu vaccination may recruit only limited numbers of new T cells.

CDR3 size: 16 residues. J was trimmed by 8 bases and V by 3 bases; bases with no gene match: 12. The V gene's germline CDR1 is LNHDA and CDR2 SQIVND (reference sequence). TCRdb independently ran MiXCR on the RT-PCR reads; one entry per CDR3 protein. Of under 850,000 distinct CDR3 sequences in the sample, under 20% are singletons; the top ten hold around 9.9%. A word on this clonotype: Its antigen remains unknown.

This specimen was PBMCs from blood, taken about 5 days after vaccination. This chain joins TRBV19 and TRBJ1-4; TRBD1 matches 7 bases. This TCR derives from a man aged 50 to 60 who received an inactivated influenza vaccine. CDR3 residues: CASSMGTETVREKLFF. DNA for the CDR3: TGTGCCAGTAGTATGGGGACAGAAACCGTCCGAGAAAAACTGTTTTTT.